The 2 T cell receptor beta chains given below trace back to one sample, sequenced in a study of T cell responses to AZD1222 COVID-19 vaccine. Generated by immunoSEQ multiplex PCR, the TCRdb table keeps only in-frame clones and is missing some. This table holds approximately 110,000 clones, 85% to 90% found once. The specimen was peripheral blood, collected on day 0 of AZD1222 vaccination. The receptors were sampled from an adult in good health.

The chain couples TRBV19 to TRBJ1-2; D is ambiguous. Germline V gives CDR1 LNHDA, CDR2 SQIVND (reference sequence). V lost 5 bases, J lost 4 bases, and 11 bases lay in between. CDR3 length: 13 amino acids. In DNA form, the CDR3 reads TGTGCCAGTAGTTTGAGCAGCCTCTATGGCTACACCTTC. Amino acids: CASSLSSLYGYTF.

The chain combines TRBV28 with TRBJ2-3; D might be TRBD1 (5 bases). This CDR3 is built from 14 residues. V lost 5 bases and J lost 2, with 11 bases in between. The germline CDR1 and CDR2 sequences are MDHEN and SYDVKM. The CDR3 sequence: CASSPQGYTDTQYF. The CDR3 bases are TGTGCCAGCAGTCCCCAGGGTTACACAGATACGCAGTATTTT.